Following are 17 T cell receptor beta chains from one sample sequenced in a study of monozygotic twins with inflammatory bowel disease. TCRdb derives one entry per CDR3 protein from the 5' RACE reads, leaving out DNA. Its listing shows 150,000 or so distinct CDR3 sequences. The sample was blood. All receptors come from a human donor with ulcerative colitis or Crohn's disease, or a healthy co-twin of an affected twin (not recorded which).

The V and J genes are TRBV24-1 and TRBJ1-5; TCRdb proposes TRBD1, but this gene call is untestable without DNA. The germline gives CDR1 KGHDR, CDR2 SFDVKD. CDR3 size: 13 residues. The CDR3 here is CATRDRGGQPQHF.

The chain recombines TRBV5-1 with TRBJ1-1. Germline CDR1 SGHRS, CDR2 YFSETQ. The CDR3 is 15 residues long. CDR3 amino acids: CASSPKGPAHTEAFF.

This chain joins TRBV28 and TRBJ1-5; lacking DNA, the TRBD1 call made by TCRdb goes unchecked. In germline, CDR1 is MDHEN, CDR2 SYDVKM. The length of the CDR3 is 15 residues. CDR3 loop: CASSSLQGGTVAQHF.

The V call is TRBV27, the J call TRBJ2-1; TCRdb selects TRBD2, and the lack of DNA leaves this call unchecked. The CDR3 is made up of 16 amino acids. CDR1 is MNHEY and CDR2 is SMNVEV in the germline V gene (reference sequence). This chain's CDR3 is CASSLLLAGADNEQFF.

V usage is TRBV6-2 or TRBV6-3 and J usage is TRBJ2-7. The CDR3 totals 15 residues. The germline V gene encodes CDR1 MNHEY and CDR2 SVGEGT. CDR3 loop: CASSYPSGGLNEQYF.

The chain uses TRBV5-4 and TRBJ2-1; the TCRdb D gene call, TRBD2, has no DNA to confirm it. Germline V CDR1 and CDR2: SGHNT, YYREEE (reference sequence). CDR3 size: 18 residues. The CDR3 sequence: CASSRGLRGLGSIEEQFF.

The chain combines TRBV28 with TRBJ2-1; as DNA is missing, the TRBD1 call by TCRdb cannot be tested. Germline V gene lookup returns CDR1 MDHEN and CDR2 SYDVKM. The CDR3 covers 16 residues. Here the CDR3 reads CASSQAGAGGYNEQFF. The full variable domain, its missing parts supplied by reference TRBV28 and TRBJ2-1, is DVKVTQSSRYLVKRTGEKVFLECVQDMDHENMFWYRQDPGLGLRLIYFSYDVKMKEKGDIPEGYSVSREKKERFSLILESASTNQTSMYLCASSQAGAGGYNEQFFGPGTRLTVL.

The chain employs TRBV12-3 or TRBV12-4 and TRBJ1-2; no DNA is available, so the TRBD1 call from TCRdb remains unchecked. This CDR3 has 15 residues. The CDR3 protein is CASSLETGLAGGYTF.

The rearrangement uses TRBV15 and TRBJ1-4. The CDR3 is made up of 14 amino acids. Germline assignment: CDR1 LNHNV and CDR2 YYDKDF (reference sequence). The CDR3 loop reads CATSRVPRSEKLFF.

V usage is TRBV7-9 and J usage is TRBJ2-5; TCRdb picks TRBD1, but there is no DNA to check that call. CDR3 size: 15 residues. Germline assignment: CDR1 SEHNR and CDR2 FQNEAQ (reference sequence). CDR3 protein: CASSPLGHDQETQYF.

V is TRBV7-2 and J is TRBJ2-7; TCRdb's assignment of TRBD2 cannot be checked, as there is no DNA. The CDR3 has 14 amino acids. The germline gives CDR1 SGHTA, CDR2 FQGNSA. The CDR3 is CASSLTGAVGEQYF.

The rearrangement joins TRBV20-1 to TRBJ2-7; TCRdb's assignment of TRBD1 cannot be checked, as there is no DNA. The germline V gene has CDR1 DFQATT and CDR2 SNEGSKA (reference sequence). The CDR3 runs to 13 residues. The CDR3 is CSARVGTDYEQYF.

The rearrangement uses TRBV4-3 and TRBJ2-3. Germline values: CDR1 LGHNA, CDR2 YSLEER. This CDR3 has 14 residues. CDR3 amino acids: CASSQGWGTDTQYF.

The chain is built from TRBV6-1 and TRBJ2-7; with no DNA, the TCRdb D assignment of TRBD1 cannot be verified. The V gene's germline CDR1 is MNHNS and CDR2 SASEGT. The CDR3 has 15 residues. CDR3 residues: CASRERTGGYYEQYF.

The genes are TRBV20-1 and TRBJ2-7; TCRdb proposes TRBD1, but this gene call is untestable without DNA. Germline lookup yields CDR1 DFQATT and CDR2 SNEGSKA (reference sequence). CDR3 size: 16 residues. The CDR3 reads CSARDAGQEPFYEQYF.

This chain links TRBV2 with TRBJ2-1; the D call of TRBD1 rests on TCRdb alone, since no DNA is present to check it. Germline values: CDR1 SNHLY, CDR2 FYNNEI. The CDR3 covers 14 residues. CDR3 sequence: CASSSGTLGNEQFF. The full variable domain, its missing parts supplied by reference TRBV2 and TRBJ2-1, is EPEVTQTPSHQVTQMGQEVILRCVPISNHLYFYWYRQILGQKVEFLVSFYNNEISEKSEIFDDQFSVERPDGSNFTLKIRSTKLEDSAMYFCASSSGTLGNEQFFGPGTRLTVL.

The V and J genes are TRBV5-1 and TRBJ2-2; the TRBD1 assignment by TCRdb is unverifiable without DNA. Germline loops: CDR1 SGHRS, CDR2 YFSETQ. CDR3 length: 16 amino acids. The chain's CDR3 is CASSLRGEKNTGELFF.